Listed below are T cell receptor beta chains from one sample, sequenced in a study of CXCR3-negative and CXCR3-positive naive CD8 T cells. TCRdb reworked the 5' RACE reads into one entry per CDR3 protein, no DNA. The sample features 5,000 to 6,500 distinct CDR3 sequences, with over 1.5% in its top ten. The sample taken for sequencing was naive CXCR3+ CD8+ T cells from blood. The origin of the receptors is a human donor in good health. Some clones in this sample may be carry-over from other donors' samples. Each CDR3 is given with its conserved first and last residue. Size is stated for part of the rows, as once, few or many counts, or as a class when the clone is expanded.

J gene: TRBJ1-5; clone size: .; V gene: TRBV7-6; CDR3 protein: CASSLAVGRVDQPQHF
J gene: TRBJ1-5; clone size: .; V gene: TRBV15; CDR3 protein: CATSPPEGRNQPQHF
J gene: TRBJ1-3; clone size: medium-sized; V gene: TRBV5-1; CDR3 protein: CASSLDGTLSGNTIYF
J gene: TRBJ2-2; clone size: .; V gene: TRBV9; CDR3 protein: CASSVGQNTGELFF
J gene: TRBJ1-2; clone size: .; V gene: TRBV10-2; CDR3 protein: CASGWPRDGYTF
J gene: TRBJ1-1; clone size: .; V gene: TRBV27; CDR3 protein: CASSLAGMNTEAFF
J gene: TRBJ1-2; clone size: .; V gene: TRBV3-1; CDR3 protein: CASSQADTYNYGYTF
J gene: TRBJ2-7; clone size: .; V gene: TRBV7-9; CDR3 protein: CASSAVGQHSYEQYF
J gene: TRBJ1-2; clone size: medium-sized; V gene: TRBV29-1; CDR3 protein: CSAPESYGYTF
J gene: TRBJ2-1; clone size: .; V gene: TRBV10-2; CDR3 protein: CASSDHRNEQFF
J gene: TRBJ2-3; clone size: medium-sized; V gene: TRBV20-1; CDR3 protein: CSARARGTSGHSSTDTQYF
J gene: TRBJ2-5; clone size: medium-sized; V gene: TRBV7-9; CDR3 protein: CASSRTGGQETQYF
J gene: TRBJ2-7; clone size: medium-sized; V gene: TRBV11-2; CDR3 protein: CASSPAGGSYEQYF
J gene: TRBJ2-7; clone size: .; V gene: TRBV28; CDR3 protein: CASSNPFDGVYEQYF
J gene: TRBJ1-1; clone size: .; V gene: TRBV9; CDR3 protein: CASSRQENMNTEAFF
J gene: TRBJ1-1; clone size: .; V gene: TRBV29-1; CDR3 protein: CSVPAPLVNTEAFF
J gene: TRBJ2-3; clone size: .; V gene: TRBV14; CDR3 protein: CASQDGTSAFTDTQYF
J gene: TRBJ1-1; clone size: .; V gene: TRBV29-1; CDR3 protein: CSVETGERTEAFF
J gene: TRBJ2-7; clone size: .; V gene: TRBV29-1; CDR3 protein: CSVPAPGAYEQYF
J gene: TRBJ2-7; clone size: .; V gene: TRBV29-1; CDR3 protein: CSVLGLGREQYF
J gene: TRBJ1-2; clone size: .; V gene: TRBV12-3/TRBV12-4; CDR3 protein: CAIRGGRNYGYTF
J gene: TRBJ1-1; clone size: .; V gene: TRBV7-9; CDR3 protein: CASSSSGEGTEAFF
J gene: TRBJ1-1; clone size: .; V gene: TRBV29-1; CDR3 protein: CSVEGGEDTEAFF
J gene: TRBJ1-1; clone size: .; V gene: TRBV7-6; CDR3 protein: CASSPRDRGNTEAFF
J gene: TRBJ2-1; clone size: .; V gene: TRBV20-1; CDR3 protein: CSALDFTNEQFF
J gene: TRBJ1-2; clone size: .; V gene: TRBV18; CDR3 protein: CASSLGGRRTGYTF
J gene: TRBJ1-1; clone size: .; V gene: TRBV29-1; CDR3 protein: CSVRPTVLNTEAFF
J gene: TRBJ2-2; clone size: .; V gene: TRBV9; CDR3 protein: CASSEGAGRTGELFF
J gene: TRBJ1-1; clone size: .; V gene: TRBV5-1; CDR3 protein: CASSLASGTREDEAFF
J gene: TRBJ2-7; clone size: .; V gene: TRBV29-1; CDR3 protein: CSVQGAVGYEQYF
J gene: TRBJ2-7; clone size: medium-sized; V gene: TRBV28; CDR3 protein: CASTITGGASYEQYF
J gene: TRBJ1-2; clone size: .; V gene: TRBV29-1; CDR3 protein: CSVEGADYVYTF
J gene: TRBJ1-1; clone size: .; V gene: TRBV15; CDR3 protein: CATSSQGGHTEAFF
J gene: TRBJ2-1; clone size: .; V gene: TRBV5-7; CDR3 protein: CASSWPRVTYNEQFF
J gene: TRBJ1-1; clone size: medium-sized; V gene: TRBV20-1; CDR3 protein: CSAYRGDTEAFF
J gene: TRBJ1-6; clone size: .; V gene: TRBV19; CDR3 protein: CASSSAQGSSYNSPLHF
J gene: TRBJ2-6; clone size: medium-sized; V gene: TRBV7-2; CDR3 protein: CASSLEHRSGANVLTF